The 13 T cell receptor beta chains given below trace back to one sample, sequenced in a study of T-cell reconstitution after alpha-beta-depleted transplantation in children. Unique molecular identifiers were incorporated during preparation of the TCRbeta library. TCRdb passed the PCR reads through MiXCR, listing each CDR3 protein once. The sample yields more than 400,000 distinct CDR3 sequences, approximately 41% seen once. Sequenced here: PBMCs, sampled before TCRalphabeta/CD19-depleted stem cell transplant. These receptors all stem from a girl between 2 and 10 years old with aplastic anemia, due to receive a stem cell transplant.

This clonotype was observed a few times. The rearrangement links TRBV21-1 to TRBJ2-7. TRBV21-1 is given as a pseudogene. The CDR3 length is 14 residues. CDR3 nucleotides: TGTGCCAGCAGCATTGCGTCTAGCACCTACGAGCAGTACTTC. Its protein is CASSIASSTYEQYF.

At least ten counts were recorded for this clonotype. J is TRBJ2-1 and V is TRBV6-5; no definite D call. V lost 2 bases and J lost 5, with 10 bases in between. Per the germline V gene, CDR1 is MNHEY and CDR2 is SVGAGI. This CDR3 has 14 amino acids. This CDR3 is CASSYTDSNNEQFF. CDR3 sequence (DNA): TGTGCCAGCAGTTACACCGACTCTAACAATGAGCAGTTCTTC.

CDR3 region: CASSVDEGQTQYF. For the CDR3, the DNA is TGTGCCAGCAGCGTCGACGAGGGTCAGACCCAGTACTTC. This sequence joins TRBV9 and TRBJ2-5; maybe TRBD2 (5 bases). The CDR3 is made up of 13 amino acids. Germline loops: CDR1 SGDLS, CDR2 YYNGEE. V shed 2 bases and J shed 6 bases, with 11 bases lying between them.

The gene calls are TRBV7-9 and TRBJ2-5, with D possibly matching TRBD2 (5 bases). This CDR3 comprises 15 residues. Per germline, CDR1 SEHNR and CDR2 FQNEAQ (reference sequence). V dropped 2 bases and J dropped 2 bases, with 12 bases sitting between them. CDR3 in DNA: TGTGCCAGCAGCTTAATAGGGAGAGGGCAAGAGACCCAGTACTTC. Its translation: CASSLIGRGQETQYF.

This clonotype was seen once. The chain links TRBV4-1 to TRBJ2-1; 9 bases map to TRBD2. From germline, CDR1 is MGHRA and CDR2 YSYEKL. Trimming removed 1 base from V and 8 bases from J; junction bases left unmatched: 3. The CDR3 runs 14 residues. The chain's CDR3 is CASSQGLAVYEQFF. The CDR3 coding sequence is TGCGCCAGCAGCCAAGGACTAGCGGTCTATGAGCAGTTCTTC.

The V gene is TRBV28, the J gene TRBJ2-3; the D gene is possibly TRBD1 (6 bases). The germline gives CDR1 MDHEN, CDR2 SYDVKM. This CDR3 has 13 amino acids. V gave up 10 bases and J gave up 0 bases, with 11 bases separating them. In nucleotides, the CDR3 is TGTGCCACCGACAGGCCTAGCACAGATACGCAGTATTTT. Its translation: CATDRPSTDTQYF.

This clonotype was seen many times. The CDR3 DNA is TGCGCCAGCAGGCTGTCCGGGACACCATCCGGAAACACCATATATTTT. As protein: CASRLSGTPSGNTIYF. The V gene is TRBV10-2, the J gene TRBJ1-3; a weak D match, TRBD1 (6 bases). V was shortened by 6 bases and J by 4 bases, with 19 bases between the two germline ends. The germline V gene has CDR1 WSHSY and CDR2 SAAADI. This CDR3 is 16 amino acids long.

This clonotype was seen ten or more times. The chain combines TRBV20-1 with TRBJ2-5; no clear D. The CDR3 has 11 amino acids. Trimming took 3 bases from V and 2 from J, leaving 4 bases between them. Germline-derived CDR1 and CDR2 are DFQATT and SNEGSKA (reference sequence). CDR3 coding DNA: TGCAGTGCTAGTTCGCAAGAGACCCAGTACTTC. Amino acid sequence: CSASSQETQYF.

This clonotype was seen more than once but under ten times. The chain recombines TRBV7-2 with TRBJ2-1; the D is unclear. Germline CDR1 and CDR2: SGHTA and FQGNSA. The V end lost 1 base, the J end lost 6 bases, and 7 bases lay between the germline ends. The CDR3 is 13 residues long. The CDR3 here is CASSLDAFNEQFF. In DNA form, the CDR3 reads TGTGCCAGCAGCTTAGATGCCTTCAATGAGCAGTTCTTC.

The table lists this clonotype with many counts. V gene TRBV7-7 combines with J gene TRBJ2-1; tentatively, D is TRBD2 (6 bases). The CDR3 totals 15 residues. In germline, CDR1 is SSHAT, CDR2 FNYEAQ (reference sequence). V gave up 5 bases and J gave up 4 bases, with 15 bases separating them. CDR3 nucleotide sequence: TGTGCCAGCAGCGCCGGGACTGTGAATTACAATGAGCAGTTCTTC. It translates to CASSAGTVNYNEQFF. Looking up the rest from reference TRBV7-7 and TRBJ2-1 gives the full variable domain: GAGVSQSPRYKVTKRGQDVTLRCDPISSHATLYWYQQALGQGPEFLTYFNYEAQPDKSGLPSDRFSAERPEGSISTLTIQRTEQRDSAMYRCASSAGTVNYNEQFFGPGTRLTVL.

The chain has TRBV20-1 and TRBJ2-5; D perhaps matches TRBD2 (5 bases). Trimming cost V 2 bases and J 2 bases, with 9 bases left between them. Germline V gene sequence: CDR1 DFQATT, CDR2 SNEGSKA (reference sequence). The CDR3 runs to 13 residues. CDR3 bases: TGCAGTGCTAGACCGCCGGGGCAAGAGACCCAGTACTTC. Translating gives CSARPPGQETQYF.

There are a few counts of this clonotype. The chain combines TRBV9 with TRBJ1-3; D call uncertain. The CDR3 consists of 15 residues. Germline assignment: CDR1 SGDLS and CDR2 YYNGEE. Trimming pared 2 bases from V and 2 bases from J, leaving 11 bases between. The CDR3 region is CASSVTYGAGNTIYF. CDR3 in DNA: TGTGCCAGCAGCGTTACCTACGGGGCTGGAAACACCATATATTTT.

The table lists this clonotype with a count of one. A much larger clone lies a single base off, so this may be a read error. The gene calls are TRBV29-1 and TRBJ2-3; no firm D call. The germline gives CDR1 SQVTM, CDR2 ANQGSEA. The length of the CDR3 is 12 residues. The chain's CDR3 is CRVEDTRDTQYF. CDR3 nucleotide sequence: TGCCGCGTTGAAGATACGAGAGATACGCAGTATTTT.